This T cell receptor (beta chain) appears in the sequencing data of a study of blood T cells in healthy people across ages. Study observations and caveats: In older individuals, TCR beta diversity per million T cells was lower, falling roughly linearly with age.

This clonotype showed up just a few times. Its antigen is unidentified. Combining a sample-barcoded 5' primer with a J-beta primer mix, a second PCR ran for about 7 to 12 cycles. In TCRdb, the 5' RACE reads were re-called with MiXCR into one record per CDR3 protein. The table lists 650,000 to 1,000,000 distinct CDR3 sequences, about half of them singletons. Trimming removed 2 bases at V and 3 bases at J, with 11 bases between. Germline V gene data show CDR1 as MNHEY and CDR2 as SVGEGT. The CDR3 spans 14 residues. The sequenced sample was blood. The chain uses TRBV6-2 or TRBV6-3 and TRBJ2-7; tentatively, D is TRBD2 (5 bases). This clonotype originated in a man at least 80 years old in good health. The CDR3 region is CASSYLGEVYEQYF. Here the CDR3 DNA reads TGTGCCAGCAGTTACCTCGGGGAAGTCTACGAGCAGTACTTC.